This T cell receptor (beta chain) was sequenced during a study of blood T cell repertoires in COVID-19. Clones were read by immunoSEQ multiplex PCR, and TCRdb kept only the in-frame ones, dropping some. The table lists about 24,000 clones, roughly 87% of them singletons. Germline trimming cut 6 bases from V and 2 bases from J; bases unmatched to any gene: 5. There are 13 residues in the CDR3. Germline V lookup: CDR1 GTSNPN, CDR2 SVGIG (reference sequence). The gene calls are TRBV30 and TRBJ1-2; TRBD1 agrees at 8 bases. Source material: peripheral blood. The TCR was taken from a man aged 65-85 years with acute or convalescent COVID-19. CDR3 protein: CACPDRANYGYTF. The CDR3 region has the DNA TGTGCCTGCCCGGACAGGGCGAACTATGGCTACACCTTC.